This T cell receptor (beta chain) was recovered during a study of T cell responses to AZD1222 COVID-19 vaccine. Study details: Pooled together were second doses at about 4 or about 12 weeks.

The germline CDR1 and CDR2 sequences are MDHEN and SYDVKM. The CDR3 contains 18 residues. V was clipped by 6 bases and J by 0 bases, with 18 bases between them. Notes on the study in general: Mapped onto spike, vaccine-associated CD4 TCRs spanned it and were dominant at 160-218 and 743-854. The donor cohort was predominantly white British with a female majority, and clonal diversity may have been underestimated. Nearly half of spike-specific TCRs reportedly target unmutated variant regions.

This clone was detected once. Its antigen is still unknown. Clones were read by immunoSEQ multiplex PCR, and TCRdb kept only the in-frame ones, dropping some. The table has about 110,000 clones, around 95% seen once. The rearrangement links TRBV28 to TRBJ2-6, with D possibly being TRBD1 (7 bases). This clonotype originated in an adult in good health. The sample was peripheral blood, taken on day 0 of AZD1222 vaccination. CDR3 sequence reads: CASSKLAGGSSGANVLTF. The CDR3 nucleotides are TGTGCCAGCAGCAAGCTGGCAGGGGGGAGCTCTGGGGCCAACGTCCTGACTTTC.